This T cell receptor (beta chain) derives from a study of CD8+CD57+ T cells in acquired aplastic anemia. Whole-study context: Yields of DNA that came from sorted CD4+ and CD8+ cells averaged 3.2 ug.

The sequenced patients had an expansion of CD8+CD57+ cells seen by flow cytometry. Each patient gave a blood sample that was collected before any therapy had been received. Genomic DNA provided the template from which TCR beta VDJ and CDR3 profiles were obtained. A single record per CDR3 protein comes from TCRdb applying MiXCR to the reads. Of just over 450,000 distinct CDR3 sequences listed, 25% to 40% are singletons. Looked up from germline, CDR1 is SNHLY and CDR2 is FYNNEI. This CDR3 is built from 18 residues. Losses at the gene ends were 0 bases for V and 4 bases for J; bases not matched to a gene: 9.

Input material: sorted CD4+, CD8+, or CD8+CD57+ T cells (not recorded which) from PBMCs. The chain uses TRBV2 and TRBJ1-2; 12 nucleotides line up with TRBD1. This receptor was identified in a human donor with aplastic anemia. The CDR3 DNA follows: TGTGCCAGCAGTGAAGCGTTGGGACAGGGGGCGGGAGTCTATGGCTACACCTTC. It specifies CASSEALGQGAGVYGYTF.